This TCR beta chain was observed in a study of Ad26.COV2.S vaccination and SARS-CoV-2 variants. Study background: Donor got 5x10^10 or 1x10^11 viral particles of Ad26.COV2.S.

Germline V gives CDR1 SEHNR, CDR2 FQNEAQ (reference sequence). The CDR3 totals 16 residues. Trimming stripped 4 bases from V and 2 bases from J, with 15 bases between. As concerns this clone: As yet, its antigen is unknown.

Points from the study as a whole: A substantial breadth of spike-specific CD8+ and CD4+ T cell responses after vaccination has been reported. Greater spike-specific TCR breadth was seen in vaccine recipients than in placebo recipients.

Regarding treatment: 19 received Ad26.COV2.S at low or high dose, single or two shots; about 5 received placebo; per-sample allocation not given. Sample collection was performed on day 63 after the first vaccine or placebo injection. Donation was by an adult aged 18-55 years who was in Boston. Repertoires were generated with immunoSEQ multiplex PCR, while TCRdb's copy carries only in-frame clones and drops some. The sample yields about 450,000 clones, roughly 89% seen once. The chain has TRBV7-9 and TRBJ1-3; D is undetermined. The source was peripheral blood, collected in a trial of Ad26.COV2.S vaccine versus placebo. The clonotype originates from a person aged 18-60 years who received the Ad26.COV2.S COVID-19 vaccine or a placebo. The CDR3 protein is CASSYGAAGTGNTIYF. In DNA, the CDR3 is TGTGCCAGCAGCTACGGAGCTGCGGGTACTGGAAACACCATATATTTT. Drawing the rest from reference TRBV7-9 and TRBJ1-3, the complete variable domain is DTGVSQNPRHKITKRGQNVTFRCDPISEHNRLYWYRQTLGQGPEFLTYFQNEAQLEKSRLLSDRFSAERPKGSFSTLEIQRTEQGDSAMYLCASSYGAAGTGNTIYFGEGSWLTVV.